This TCR beta chain comes out of a study of CD8 T cells in Susac syndrome (dated by TCRdb to the late 2010s). A note on the overall study: Repertoire sequencing was used to test whether CD8+ T cell activation and differentiation in Susac syndrome was antigen driven. CD8+ T cell repertoire clonality was compared between more than ten healthy donors, around 14 Susac syndrome patients and approximately 16 multiple sclerosis patients.

On the study overall, not on this receptor specifically: The study acknowledged that relatively few individuals were included in the TCR sequencing and HLA analysis.

RNA was extracted using the RNeasy kit, and roughly 0.45 to 1 microgram was reverse transcribed with random hexamers. The immunoSEQ multiplex PCR assay, covering 54 Vbeta and 13 Jbeta segments, was used to amplify TCR beta CDR3 regions. To correct PCR amplification bias, a synthetic template baseline was used for both primer optimization and computational correction. The study's own analysis went as follows. Only productive sequences were kept, with reads annotated to V, D and J genes according to IMGT and analyzed in immunoSEQ Analyzer. To calculate clonality, Shannon entropy was normalized by log2 of the number of productive unique sequences and then subtracted from one. For each patient and control, public and private clones were evaluated among the 100 most prevalent clones. Clones were defined as Susac-specific if absent from the healthy and MS cohorts, from 900 to 1,200 published viral clones and from other ImmuneACCESS disease sequences. The raw public data were reprocessed by TCRdb itself: fastp quality trimming at Q25, MiXCR clonotype calling, in-frame beta chains only. Each entry is one CDR3 protein sequence, shown with its most common DNA and genes. The V and J calls and clone size are TCRdb's, not the authors'. The sample table records fewer than 350,000 distinct CDR3 sequences; about 89% of these occur just once. The top ten clonotypes cover around 0.18% of the sample.

Worth noting for this clonotype: No cognate antigen has been identified for it. Base qualities are not provided; no much larger clone lies one nucleotide away.

Peripheral blood CD8+ and CD4+ T cells from healthy donors, Susac syndrome patients and multiple sclerosis patients were profiled using high-throughput TCR beta sequencing. The multiple sclerosis controls were treatment-naive patients who had stable or active relapsing-remitting disease and met the revised McDonald criteria. CD8+ TEMRA cells were enriched by FACS, while bulk CD8+ and CD4+ T cells were purified by magnetic negative isolation. Blood was collected in EDTA tubes and processed within 24 hours, with PBMCs isolated through density gradient centrifugation. PBMCs destined for TCR sequencing were cryopreserved in liquid nitrogen and later thawed in a 37 °C water bath. The sorted or isolated CD4+, CD8+ and CD8+ TEMRA cells reached a purity of at least 90%. Trimming takes 5 bases off V and 6 bases off J; junction bases not matched to a gene: 14. The CDR3 sequence holds 17 residues, the cysteine and phenylalanine included. The DNA shown is the 51-base CDR3, in frame from base 1. CDR1 MNHEY and CDR2 SVGEGT were looked up in the germline V gene.

The material sequenced was CD8+ T cells from PBMCs. Here the chain combines TRBV6-2 or TRBV6-3 and TRBJ2-1, with 9 central nucleotides matching TRBD2. This sequence originates from a human donor with multiple sclerosis. The CDR3 sequence is CASSPRTLAGLFNEQFF. The nucleotides are TGTGCCAGCAGTCCCCGTACCCTAGCGGGGTTGTTCAATGAGCAGTTCTTC.